These T cell receptor beta chains were read from a single sample in a study of CD4+ T cells in melanoma. Method: immunoSEQ multiplex PCR; TCRdb's copy keeps in-frame clones and lacks some. This sample carries roughly 11,000 clones, less than 75% of them seen once, and the ten largest clones take about 12%. Specimen: cells from a culture (not recorded whether cultured in vitro). The receptors derive from a human donor with melanoma. The CDR3 runs from the conserved cysteine through the conserved F or W. The D gene is left open where the match is weak. Size is stated for part of the rows, as once, few or many counts, or as a class when the clone is expanded.

>.|TRBD1|TRBJ1-2|TRBV7-8
CASSSTPTGGAGYTF
TGTGCCAGCAGCTCCACACCGACAGGGGGAGCTGGCTACACCTTC
>few|.|TRBJ1-6|TRBV2
CASRRRSDGNSPLHF
TGTGCCAGCCGGCGGAGGAGCGATGGAAATTCACCCCTCCACTTT
>.|TRBD2|TRBJ2-3|TRBV2
CASSPISGGLADTQYF
TGTGCCAGCAGTCCCATAAGCGGGGGGCTAGCAGATACGCAGTATTTT
>.|.|TRBJ2-5|TRBV11-2
CASSLSSSPSATQYF
TGTGCCAGCAGCTTATCTTCCAGCCCGTCCGCGACCCAGTACTTC
>once|.|TRBJ2-5|TRBV19
CASSIGPTQETQYF
TGTGCCAGTAGTATAGGGCCGACCCAAGAGACCCAGTACTTC
>.|.|TRBJ2-5|TRBV5-8
CASTKGVQTQYF
TGTGCCAGTACCAAGGGTGTTCAGACCCAGTACTTC
>.|.|TRBJ2-5|TRBV5-1
CASSSQILGQGGETQYF
TGCGCCAGCAGCTCCCAAATTTTAGGGCAGGGCGGAGAGACCCAGTACTTC
>once|.|TRBJ1-2|TRBV2
CASMLDLRPRGYTF
TGTGCCAGCATGCTAGATCTCCGGCCTCGTGGCTACACCTTC
>few|.|TRBJ1-5|TRBV7-9
CASSLAPVGQQHF
TGTGCCAGCAGCTTAGCCCCCGTTGGGCAACAGCATTTT
>.|.|TRBJ1-2|TRBV5-1
CASHRGGRPPTDYGYTF
TGCGCCAGCCACCGGGGGGGCAGGCCCCCAACGGACTATGGCTACACCTTC
>.|TRBD1|TRBJ1-3|TRBV18
CASSQNKGQGRSGNTIYF
TGTGCCAGCTCTCAAAACAAAGGACAGGGGAGATCTGGAAACACCATATATTTT
>few|TRBD1|TRBJ1-5|TRBV7-8
CASSIRPGQNNQPQHF
TGTGCCAGCAGCATAAGGCCGGGACAGAACAATCAGCCCCAGCATTTT
>.|.|TRBJ2-7|TRBV4-1
CASSPGQFYEQYF
TGTGCCAGCAGCCCCGGACAATTCTACGAGCAGTACTTC
>once|.|TRBJ1-3|TRBV11-2
CASSLIQGAGNTIYF
TGTGCCAGCAGCTTAATCCAGGGCGCTGGAAACACCATATATTTT
>few|TRBD1|TRBJ2-7|TRBV7-6
CASSLEDRQSYEQYF
TGTGCCAGCAGCTTAGAGGACAGGCAATCCTACGAGCAGTACTTC
>.|.|TRBJ1-4|TRBV18
CASSPGQLEKLFF
TGTGCCAGCTCACCAGGACAGCTTGAAAAACTGTTTTTT